This is a list of T cell receptor beta chains from one sample in a study of shared clonotypes between healthy human individuals. Measured with immunoSEQ multiplex PCR; TCRdb has only the in-frame clones, and not every one. Counted here are some 450,000 clones, roughly three quarters occurring once; the ten biggest clones make up about 11%. The sequenced sample consisted of PBMCs. These receptors all stem from a woman between 40 and 50 years old in good health. Some clones in this sample may be carry-over from other donors' samples. The CDR3 runs from the conserved cysteine through the conserved F or W. A D gene is named only where the DNA matches it firmly. Size is stated for part of the rows, as once, few or many counts, or as a class when the clone is expanded.

j_gene,d_gene,abundance,v_gene,CDR3nt,CDR3aa
TRBJ2-1,TRBD2,few,TRBV7-8,TGTGCCAGCAGTTACAGGCGGGAGGTTCCCAATGAGCAGTTCTTC,CASSYRREVPNEQFF
TRBJ1-1,TRBD1,.,TRBV2,TGTGCCAGCAGTGCCGGGACAGGCCACACTGAAGCTTTCTTT,CASSAGTGHTEAFF
TRBJ2-7,.,.,TRBV11-2,TGTGCCAGCAGCTTAGACCGCTACGAGCAGTACTTC,CASSLDRYEQYF
TRBJ1-1,.,.,TRBV6-1,TGTGCCAGCTCCGATCGGGGGAACACTGAAGCTTTCTTT,CASSDRGNTEAFF
TRBJ1-2,TRBD1,.,TRBV27,TGTGCCAGCAGACTCAGCCGGGACAGGGCCGACGGCTACACCTTC,CASRLSRDRADGYTF
TRBJ2-2,.,once,TRBV19,TGTGCCAGTTTTTCCGGGACACTTAGGGAGACCGGGGAGCTGTTTTTT,CASFSGTLRETGELFF
TRBJ2-7,TRBD2,.,TRBV5-4,TGTGCCAGCAGCGGGGGACTAGCGGGAGTCTACGAGCAGTACTTC,CASSGGLAGVYEQYF
TRBJ2-7,.,.,TRBV7-2,TGTGCCAGCAGCTTAAAACAGGGCCCCTACGAGCAGTACTTC,CASSLKQGPYEQYF
TRBJ2-1,.,.,TRBV21-1,TGTGCCAGCAGCCCCCCTGGGACTAGAGATATAAATGAGCAGTTCTTC,CASSPPGTRDINEQFF
TRBJ2-7,.,.,TRBV7-2,TGTGCCAGCTTGAGACAGGTTAACTACGAGCAGTACTTC,CASLRQVNYEQYF
TRBJ1-5,.,.,TRBV9,TGTGCCAGCAGCGTAGGTTCGGGGGCAGGGCAGCCCCAGCATTTT,CASSVGSGAGQPQHF
TRBJ2-5,TRBD2,.,TRBV25-1,TGTGCCAGCAGTGAATCTGGGACTAGCAAAAAGCAGTACTTC,CASSESGTSKKQYF
TRBJ1-5,TRBD1,.,TRBV27,TGTGCCAGCAGTGGGGACAGGGGGCGTCAGCCCCAGCATTTT,CASSGDRGRQPQHF
TRBJ2-4,.,.,TRBV30,TGTGCCTGGAGTGTACGGGGGCTCGAAAACATTCAGTACTTC,CAWSVRGLENIQYF
TRBJ2-2,TRBD1,.,TRBV19,TGTGCCAGTACTAAGGACAGGGGTATCACCGGGGAGCTGTTTTTT,CASTKDRGITGELFF
TRBJ2-1,.,.,TRBV2,TGTGCCGGGGGAGGCTACAATGAGCAGTTCTTC,CAGGGYNEQFF
TRBJ1-2,.,.,TRBV10-1,TGCGCCAGCAGTGTACAAGGAATTCGGTATGGCTACACCTTC,CASSVQGIRYGYTF
TRBJ1-1,.,.,TRBV28,TGTGCCAGCAGTACAGTGAACACTGAAGCTTTCTTT,CASSTVNTEAFF
TRBJ2-2,TRBD1,.,TRBV2,TGTGCCATCCGAGGGGGCCTGAACACCGGGGAGCTGTTTTTT,CAIRGGLNTGELFF
TRBJ1-4,.,.,TRBV6-5,TGTGCCAGCAGTTACTCGAGGCAGCCTAATGAAAAACTGTTTTTT,CASSYSRQPNEKLFF
TRBJ1-2,.,many,TRBV5-4,TGTGCCAGCAGCCCAGGTAAAGGCCCGTCAGGGGACTATGGCTACACCTTC,CASSPGKGPSGDYGYTF
TRBJ2-7,TRBD1,.,TRBV7-9,TGTGCCAGCAGCGGCATGGGGACAGGGTTCCACGAGCAGTACTTC,CASSGMGTGFHEQYF